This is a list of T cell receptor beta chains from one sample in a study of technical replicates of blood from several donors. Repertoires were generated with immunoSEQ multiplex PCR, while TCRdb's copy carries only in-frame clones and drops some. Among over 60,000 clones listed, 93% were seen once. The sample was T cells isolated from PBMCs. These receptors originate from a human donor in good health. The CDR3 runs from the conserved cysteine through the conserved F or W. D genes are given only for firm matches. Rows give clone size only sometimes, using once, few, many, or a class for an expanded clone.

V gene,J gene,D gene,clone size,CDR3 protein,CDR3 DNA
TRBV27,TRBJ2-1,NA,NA,CASSLRAGTEFNEQFF,TGTGCCAGCAGTTTACGGGCGGGGACTGAATTCAATGAGCAGTTCTTC
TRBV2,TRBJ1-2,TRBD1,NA,CASSVGQGAVSYGYTF,TGTGCCAGCAGTGTAGGACAGGGGGCGGTAAGCTATGGCTACACCTTC
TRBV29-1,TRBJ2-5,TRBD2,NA,CSAGGRAQETQYF,TGCAGCGCTGGCGGGAGGGCCCAGGAGACCCAGTACTTC
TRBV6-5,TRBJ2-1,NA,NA,CASMDLSSYNEQFF,TGTGCCAGCATGGACTTGAGCTCCTACAATGAGCAGTTCTTC
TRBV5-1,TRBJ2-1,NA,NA,CASSSVAAAYNEQFF,TGCGCCAGCAGCTCCGTAGCGGCCGCCTACAATGAGCAGTTCTTC
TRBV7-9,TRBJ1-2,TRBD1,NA,CASSLVDRHPPTF,TGTGCCAGCAGCTTAGTGGACAGGCATCCCCCCACCTTC
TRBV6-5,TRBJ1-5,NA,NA,CASSPRFGRDQPQHF,TGTGCCAGCAGCCCCCGATTTGGTCGCGATCAGCCCCAGCATTTT
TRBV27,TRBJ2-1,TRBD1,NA,CASSLSRGTGHHEQFF,TGTGCCAGCAGTTTATCGCGCGGGACAGGGCATCATGAGCAGTTCTTC
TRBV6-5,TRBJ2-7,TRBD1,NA,CASSYAGTGPYEQYF,TGTGCCAGCAGTTACGCCGGGACAGGGCCCTACGAGCAGTACTTC
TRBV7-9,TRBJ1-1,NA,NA,CASSSWGGGVDTEAFF,TGTGCCAGCAGCTCCTGGGGAGGGGGTGTGGACACTGAAGCTTTCTTT
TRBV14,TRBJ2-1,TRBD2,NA,CASSLLAGGGNEQFF,TGTGCCAGCAGCCTTCTAGCGGGAGGGGGTAATGAGCAGTTCTTC
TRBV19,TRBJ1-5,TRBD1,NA,CASSIRQGAGSQPQHF,TGTGCCAGTAGTATACGGCAGGGGGCAGGTAGTCAGCCCCAGCATTTT
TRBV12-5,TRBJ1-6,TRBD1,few,CASGLRPGGWSSPLHF,TGTGCTAGTGGTTTGCGGCCAGGGGGCTGGAGCTCACCCCTCCACTTT
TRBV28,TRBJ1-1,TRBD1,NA,CASSNQGDTEAFF,TGTGCCAGCAGTAATCAGGGGGACACTGAAGCTTTCTTT
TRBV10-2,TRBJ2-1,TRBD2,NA,CASVSSGRAGNEQFF,TGCGCCAGCGTGTCTAGCGGGAGGGCCGGCAATGAGCAGTTCTTC
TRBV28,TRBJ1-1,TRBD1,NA,CASSSGSEGADTEAFF,TGTGCCAGCAGTTCAGGGTCCGAGGGGGCCGACACTGAAGCTTTCTTT
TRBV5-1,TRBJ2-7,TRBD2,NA,CASSPGTSLYEQYF,TGCGCCAGCAGCCCAGGGACTAGTTTATACGAGCAGTACTTC
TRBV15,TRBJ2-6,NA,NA,CATSRDRAGANVLTF,TGTGCCACCAGCAGAGACAGGGCTGGGGCCAACGTCCTGACTTTC
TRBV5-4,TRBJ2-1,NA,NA,CASSLSSLNEQFF,TGTGCCAGCAGCTTGTCATCATTGAATGAGCAGTTCTTC
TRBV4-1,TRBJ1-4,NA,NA,CASSSSEVTARTNEKLFF,TGCGCCAGCAGCTCTTCTGAGGTCACTGCTCGGACTAATGAAAAACTGTTTTTT
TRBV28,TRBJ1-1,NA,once,CASSTRRGPNTEAFF,TGTGCCAGCAGTACTAGGAGGGGACCGAACACTGAAGCTTTCTTT
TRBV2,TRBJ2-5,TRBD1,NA,CASRGQGLATETQYF,TGTGCCAGCAGGGGACAGGGGTTGGCCACAGAGACCCAGTACTTC
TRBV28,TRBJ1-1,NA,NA,CASSSTATEAFF,TGTGCCAGCAGTTCAACAGCCACTGAAGCTTTCTTT
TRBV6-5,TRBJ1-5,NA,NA,CASRTRQTSVQPQHF,TGTGCCAGCAGGACAAGACAGACTAGCGTTCAGCCCCAGCATTTT
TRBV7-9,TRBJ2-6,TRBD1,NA,CASSRTGGVSGANVLTF,TGTGCCAGCAGCCGGACAGGGGGTGTATCTGGGGCCAACGTCCTGACTTTC
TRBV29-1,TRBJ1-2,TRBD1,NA,CSVPGTVYGYTF,TGCAGCGTTCCTGGGACAGTCTATGGCTACACCTTC
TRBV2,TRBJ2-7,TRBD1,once,CASSENGQGNFYEQYF,TGTGCCAGCAGCGAGAACGGACAGGGTAATTTCTACGAGCAGTACTTC
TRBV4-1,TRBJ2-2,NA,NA,CASSQVPRGDAGELFF,TGCGCCAGCAGCCAAGTTCCGCGGGGAGACGCCGGGGAGCTGTTTTTT
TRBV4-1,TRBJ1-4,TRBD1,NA,CASSQDATSSARGVPYEKLFF,TGCGCCAGCAGCCAAGACGCCACTTCTTCAGCCAGGGGGGTTCCCTATGAAAAACTGTTTTTT
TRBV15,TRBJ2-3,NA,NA,CATSLPGTLTDTQYF,TGTGCCACCAGCCTGCCCGGGACTCTCACAGATACGCAGTATTTT
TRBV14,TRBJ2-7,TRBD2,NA,CASSHLVGLAEGGSYEQYF,TGTGCCAGCAGCCACTTGGTGGGACTAGCGGAGGGGGGATCCTACGAGCAGTACTTC
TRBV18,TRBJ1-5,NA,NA,CASSLERDQPQHF,TGTGCCAGCTCACTGGAGAGAGATCAGCCCCAGCATTTT
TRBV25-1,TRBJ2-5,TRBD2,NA,CASSVAGAGVQETQYF,TGTGCCAGCAGTGTAGCAGGAGCGGGGGTACAAGAGACCCAGTACTTC
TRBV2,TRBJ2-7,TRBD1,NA,CASKTGTGAYEQYF,TGTGCCAGCAAAACCGGGACAGGGGCCTACGAGCAGTACTTC
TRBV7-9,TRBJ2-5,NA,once,CASSSFVASFGETQYF,TGTGCCAGCAGCTCTTTCGTTGCTAGCTTCGGGGAGACCCAGTACTTC
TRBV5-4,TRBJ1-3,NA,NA,CASSFSGAGNTIYF,TGTGCCAGCAGCTTTTCCGGGGCTGGAAACACCATATATTTT
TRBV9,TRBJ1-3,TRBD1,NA,CASSVRQGEPGNTIYF,TGTGCCAGCAGCGTGAGACAGGGGGAGCCTGGAAACACCATATATTTT
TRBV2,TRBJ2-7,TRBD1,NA,CASSEGGTGLYEQYF,TGTGCCAGCAGTGAAGGAGGGACAGGCCTCTACGAGCAGTACTTC
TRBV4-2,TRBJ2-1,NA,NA,CASSRRDSVNNEQFF,TGTGCCAGCAGCCGAAGGGACTCCGTAAACAATGAGCAGTTCTTC
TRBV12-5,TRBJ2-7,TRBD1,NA,CASGRYSPGQGYEQYF,TGTGCTAGTGGCCGGTACTCCCCGGGACAGGGCTACGAGCAGTACTTC
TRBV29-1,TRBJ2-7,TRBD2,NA,CSVGTSGSYEQYF,TGCAGCGTCGGGACTAGCGGTTCTTACGAGCAGTACTTC
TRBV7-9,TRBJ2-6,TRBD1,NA,CASSPTGGGSGANVLTF,TGTGCCAGCAGCCCGACAGGGGGCGGCTCTGGGGCCAACGTCCTGACTTTC
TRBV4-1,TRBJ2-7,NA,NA,CASSQEGAGAVAYEQYF,TGCGCCAGCAGCCAAGAAGGGGCGGGGGCCGTCGCCTACGAGCAGTACTTC
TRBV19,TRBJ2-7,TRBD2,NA,CASRTSGTYEQYF,TGTGCCAGCAGGACTAGCGGAACCTACGAGCAGTACTTC
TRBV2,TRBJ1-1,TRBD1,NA,CASRLDRDTEAFF,TGTGCCAGCAGATTGGACAGGGACACTGAAGCTTTCTTT
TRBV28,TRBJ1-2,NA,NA,CASRSGTNYGYTF,TGTGCCAGCAGGTCGGGGACTAACTATGGCTACACCTTC
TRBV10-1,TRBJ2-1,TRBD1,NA,CASSWRQGGNEQFF,TGCGCCAGCAGTTGGAGACAGGGGGGCAATGAGCAGTTCTTC
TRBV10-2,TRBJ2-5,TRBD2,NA,CASSESGGALETQYF,TGCGCCAGCAGTGAGAGCGGGGGGGCCCTAGAGACCCAGTACTTC
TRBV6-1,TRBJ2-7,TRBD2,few,CASSTGTSGMYEQYF,TGTGCCAGCAGTACCGGGACTAGCGGAATGTACGAGCAGTACTTC
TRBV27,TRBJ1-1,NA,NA,CATLGGGPPMNTEAFF,TGTGCCACCTTGGGGGGGGGACCCCCCATGAACACTGAAGCTTTCTTT
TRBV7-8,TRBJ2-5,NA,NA,CASSLAETQYF,TGTGCCAGCAGCTTGGCAGAGACCCAGTACTTC
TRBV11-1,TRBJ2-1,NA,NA,CASRNRRGDMENEQFF,TGTGCCAGCAGAAACCGTCGGGGGGACATGGAAAATGAGCAGTTCTTC
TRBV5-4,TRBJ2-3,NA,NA,CASSVDRSTDTQYF,TGTGCCAGCAGCGTGGACCGGAGCACAGATACGCAGTATTTT
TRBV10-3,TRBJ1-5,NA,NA,CAVPTDRRNQPQHF,TGTGCCGTCCCAACTGACAGACGCAATCAGCCCCAGCATTTT
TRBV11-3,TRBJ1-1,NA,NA,CASSLRTVTEAFF,TGTGCCAGCAGCTTACGGACAGTCACTGAAGCTTTCTTT
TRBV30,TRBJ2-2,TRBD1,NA,CAWSFGTGSNTGELFF,TGTGCCTGGAGCTTTGGGACAGGCTCGAACACCGGGGAGCTGTTTTTT
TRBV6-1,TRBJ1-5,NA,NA,CASSSNRGGWQPQHF,TGTGCCAGCAGTTCAAATAGGGGGGGCTGGCAGCCCCAGCATTTT